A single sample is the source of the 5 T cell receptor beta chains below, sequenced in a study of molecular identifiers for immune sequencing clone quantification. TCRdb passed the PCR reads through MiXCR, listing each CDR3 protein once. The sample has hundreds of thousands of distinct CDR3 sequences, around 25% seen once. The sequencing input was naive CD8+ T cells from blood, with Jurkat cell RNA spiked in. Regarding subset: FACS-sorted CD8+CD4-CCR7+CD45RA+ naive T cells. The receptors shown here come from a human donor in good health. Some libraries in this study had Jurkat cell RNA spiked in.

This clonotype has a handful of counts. The CDR3 coding sequence is TGTGCCAGTAGCCCGCTTTTTGGTAGCGGGAGGGCAGATACGCAGTATTTT. Translating gives CASSPLFGSGRADTQYF. V gene TRBV7-9 combines with J gene TRBJ2-3; 11 positions agree with TRBD2. From germline, CDR1 is SEHNR and CDR2 FQNEAQ (reference sequence). J was trimmed by 4 bases and V by 9 bases; bases with no gene match: 15. The CDR3 length is 17 residues.

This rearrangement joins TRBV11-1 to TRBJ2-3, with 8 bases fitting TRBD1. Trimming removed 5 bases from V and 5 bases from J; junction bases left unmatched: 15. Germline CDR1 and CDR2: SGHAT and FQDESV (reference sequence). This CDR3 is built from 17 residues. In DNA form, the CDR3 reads TGTGCCAGCAGCCCAGCTAGCGACAGGGGCTCGGTAGATACGCAGTATTTT. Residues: CASSPASDRGSVDTQYF. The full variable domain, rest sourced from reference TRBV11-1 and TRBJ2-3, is EAEVAQSPRYKITEKSQAVAFWCDPISGHATLYWYRQILGQGPELLVQFQDESVVDDSQLPKDRFSAERLKGVDSTLKIQPAELGDSAMYLCASSPASDRGSVDTQYFGPGTRLTVL.

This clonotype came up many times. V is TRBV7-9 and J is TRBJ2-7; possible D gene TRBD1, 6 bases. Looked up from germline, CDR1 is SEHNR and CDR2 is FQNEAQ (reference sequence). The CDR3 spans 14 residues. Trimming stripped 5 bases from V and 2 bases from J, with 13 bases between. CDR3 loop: CASSPQDRPYEQYF. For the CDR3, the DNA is TGTGCCAGCAGCCCTCAGGACAGACCCTACGAGCAGTACTTC.

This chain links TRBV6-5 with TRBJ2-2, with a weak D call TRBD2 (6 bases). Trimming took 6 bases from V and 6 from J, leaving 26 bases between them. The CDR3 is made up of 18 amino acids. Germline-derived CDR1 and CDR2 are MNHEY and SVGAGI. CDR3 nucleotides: TGTGCCAGCAGCCGCCTCGTGGAGACTAGGTCTATCTCCGGGGAGCTGTTTTTT. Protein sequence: CASSRLVETRSISGELFF.

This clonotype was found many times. The CDR3 here is CSARGIDSGANVLTF. The CDR3 DNA follows: TGCAGTGCTCGGGGCATCGACTCTGGGGCCAACGTCCTGACTTTC. The J gene is TRBJ2-6, the V gene TRBV20-1; D possibly matches TRBD1 or TRBD2 (5 bases each). Germline V lookup: CDR1 DFQATT, CDR2 SNEGSKA (reference sequence). The CDR3 covers 15 residues. V was cut by 5 bases and J by 0 bases, with 11 bases left in between.